The 20 T cell receptor beta chains listed next were all sequenced from one sample in a study of PD-1 blockade in mismatch repair-deficient tumors. Produced via immunoSEQ multiplex PCR; TCRdb's table is partial and in-frame only. The data show 120,000 or so clones, roughly 90% seen once. The sequencing used peripheral blood, collected approximately 71 weeks after starting pembrolizumab. These receptors were collected from an adult with mismatch repair-deficient cancer.

This clone was seen once. This chain uses TRBV27 with TRBJ1-4; 12 nucleotides agree with TRBD1. With 1 base clipped from V and 8 bases from J, the junction kept 8 bases outside the gene matches. The CDR3 length is 17 residues. CDR1 and CDR2 from the germline V gene are MNHEY and SMNVEV (reference sequence). This CDR3 is CASSLYRDRGQEEKLFF. Written as DNA, the CDR3 is TGTGCCAGCAGTTTATATCGGGACAGGGGGCAGGAAGAAAAACTGTTTTTT.

The rearrangement joins TRBV19 to TRBJ2-7; the D gene is possibly TRBD2 (5 bases). The CDR3 spans 14 residues. CDR1 and CDR2 from the germline V gene are LNHDA and SQIVND (reference sequence). V lost 5 bases to trimming and J lost 6 bases, with 17 bases between them. CDR3: CASSPRGLPGEQYF. CDR3 nucleotide sequence: TGTGCCAGTAGTCCCCGCGGGCTCCCAGGCGAGCAGTACTTC.

CDR3 amino acids: CAWTDWREGPPDTQYF. As DNA, the CDR3 is TGTGCCTGGACCGACTGGCGGGAGGGCCCCCCAGATACGCAGTATTTT. The chain couples TRBV30 to TRBJ2-3, with 9 bases aligning to TRBD2. The CDR3 extends over 16 amino acids. In germline, CDR1 is GTSNPN, CDR2 SVGIG (reference sequence). Unmatched junction bases numbered 12, after V lost 4 bases and J lost 4 bases.

V and J are TRBV7-2 and TRBJ2-3, with no clear D. CDR1 is SGHTA, CDR2 FQGNSA, per germline. The ends were cut back, 4 bases at V and 5 bases at J, with 4 bases in the middle. This CDR3 contains 11 residues. This CDR3 reads CASSSLDTQYF. The CDR3 DNA follows: TGTGCCAGCAGCTCTTTAGATACGCAGTATTTT.

CDR3 nucleotides: TGTGCCAGCAGCCAAGACAGGGGGCTTGGGGACGGCTACACCTTC. Translating gives CASSQDRGLGDGYTF. The chain joins TRBV4-2 to TRBJ1-2, with TRBD1 identical over 8 bases. Germline V gives CDR1 LGHNA, CDR2 YNFKEQ. V lost 0 bases to trimming and J lost 8 bases; unmatched junction nucleotides: 8. This CDR3 has 15 residues.

V usage is TRBV9 and J usage is TRBJ2-6; the match to TRBD1 covers 7 bases. This CDR3 spans 15 amino acids. Germline CDR1 reads SGDLS; CDR2 reads YYNGEE. The V and J ends lost 2 bases and 4 bases, in that order; junction bases with no gene match: 3. In nucleotides, the CDR3 is TGTGCCAGCAGCGTCACAGGGGCCGGGGCCAACGTCCTGACTTTC. Translation: CASSVTGAGANVLTF.

This clone was recorded only once. Written as DNA, the CDR3 is TGCGCCAGCAGCCCCATTGGACTAGCGGCCTCCTACGAGCAGTACTTC. This sequence encodes CASSPIGLAASYEQYF. The chain recombines TRBV4-1 with TRBJ2-7; 10 bases fit TRBD2. The CDR3 sequence is 16 residues long. V lost 4 bases, J lost 0 bases, and 6 bases stayed unmatched. Germline CDR1 is MGHRA and CDR2 is YSYEKL.

This chain uses TRBV25-1 with TRBJ2-7; perhaps D is TRBD1 or TRBD2 (5 bases each). Germline CDR1 and CDR2: MGHDK and SYGVNS. This CDR3 is 12 amino acids long. Trimming left V 8 bases short and J 7 bases short, with 15 bases between. The CDR3 sequence: CASGFREGEQYF. The CDR3 DNA reads as TGTGCCAGCGGGTTTAGAGAGGGGGAGCAGTACTTC.

The rearrangement joins TRBV7-8 to TRBJ2-3, with 12 nucleotides matching TRBD2. Unmatched junction bases numbered 7, after V lost 2 bases and J lost 4 bases. Germline CDR1 reads SGHVS; CDR2 reads FQNEAQ. This CDR3 region has 17 residues. CDR3 residues: CASSLYRLAGVADTQYF. CDR3 nucleotide sequence: TGTGCCAGCAGCTTATATAGACTAGCGGGAGTTGCAGATACGCAGTATTTT.

The chain couples TRBV4-3 to TRBJ2-5, with 9 positions matching TRBD1. The J call may be faulty, since TRBJ2-7 better matches the DNA end. The CDR3 runs to 14 residues. CDR1 is LGHNA and CDR2 is YSLEER in the germline V gene. The CDR3 region has the DNA TGCGCCAGCAGCCAGAAACAGGGGGCCAACGAGCAGTACTTC. Amino acid sequence: CASSQKQGANEQYF.

The J gene is TRBJ2-3, the V gene TRBV5-8; D is undetermined. Between the trimmed V and J ends, which lost 1 base and 8 bases, there was a span of 23 bases. The germline V gene encodes CDR1 SGHTS and CDR2 YDEGEE. The CDR3 runs 17 residues. The chain's CDR3 is CASSLRVGLTVEGTQYF. In nucleotides, the CDR3 is TGTGCCAGCAGCTTGAGGGTGGGTCTCACCGTAGAAGGTACGCAGTATTTT.

This clone was observed once. The chain is built from TRBV6-5 and TRBJ2-7; 11 bases fit TRBD2. With 6 bases clipped from V and 2 bases from J, the junction kept 6 bases outside the gene matches. Per germline, CDR1 MNHEY and CDR2 SVGAGI. The CDR3 runs to 15 residues. CDR3 nucleotides: TGTGCCAGCAGGTGGATAGCGGGAGGGACCTACGAGCAGTACTTC. Its translation is CASRWIAGGTYEQYF.

The genes are TRBV5-1 and TRBJ1-1; 9 nucleotides agree with TRBD1. The trim removed 3 bases at V and 3 bases at J, leaving 3 bases unmatched. Germline values: CDR1 SGHRS, CDR2 YFSETQ. The CDR3 covers 14 residues. The DNA for the CDR3 is TGCGCCAGCAGCTACAGGGGGCCTGACACTGAAGCTTTCTTT. Residues: CASSYRGPDTEAFF.

The gene calls are TRBV19 and TRBJ2-5, with TRBD2 matching over 7 bases. The CDR3 is 15 residues long. Trimming removed 5 bases from V and 2 bases from J; junction bases left unmatched: 8. Per the germline V gene, CDR1 is LNHDA and CDR2 is SQIVND (reference sequence). CDR3 loop: CASSERERRQETQYF. CDR3 coding DNA: TGTGCCAGTAGTGAGCGGGAACGGCGGCAAGAGACCCAGTACTTC.

J is TRBJ2-3 and V is TRBV9; D possibly corresponds to TRBD1 (5 bases). V gave up 4 bases and J gave up 0 bases, with 12 bases separating them. The CDR3 is 15 residues long. CDR1 SGDLS and CDR2 YYNGEE come from the germline V gene. The CDR3 is CASSKTGTSTDTQYF. Written as DNA, the CDR3 is TGTGCCAGCAGCAAAACAGGTACTAGCACAGATACGCAGTATTTT. The full variable domain, rest sourced from reference TRBV9 and TRBJ2-3, is DSGVTQTPKHLITATGQRVTLRCSPRSGDLSVYWYQQSLDQGLQFLIQYYNGEERAKGNILERFSAQQFPDLHSELNLSSLELGDSALYFCASSKTGTSTDTQYFGPGTRLTVL.

This clone was recorded once. A read error may account for a junction end that differs from germline. The genes are TRBV19 and TRBJ2-7; TRBD2 agrees at 9 bases. The CDR3 loop spans 14 amino acids. Germline CDR1 and CDR2: LNHDA and SQIVND (reference sequence). The CDR3 DNA is TGTGCCAGTAGCATAGCGGGAGAGAACTACGAGCAGTACTTC. Encoded protein: CASSIAGENYEQYF. The variable domain in full, with the rest retrieved from reference TRBV19 and TRBJ2-7, is DGGITQSPKYLFRKEGQNVTLSCEQNLNHDAMYWYRQDPGQGLRLIYYSQIVNDFQKGDIAEGYSVSREKKESFPLTVTSAQKNPTAFYLCASSIAGENYEQYFGPGTRLTVT.

The V call is TRBV5-1, the J call TRBJ2-1; no clear D. There are 14 residues in the CDR3. From germline, CDR1 is SGHRS and CDR2 YFSETQ. Between the trimmed V and J ends, which lost 0 bases and 2 bases, there was a span of 6 bases. The CDR3 nucleotides read TGCGCCAGCAGCTTGGCTCGTGCCTACAATGAGCAGTTCTTC. Translated: CASSLARAYNEQFF.

The chain recombines TRBV11-2 with TRBJ1-2; 7 bases match TRBD1. This CDR3 is 14 amino acids long. Trimming took 4 bases from V and 2 from J; bases not matched to a gene: 4. Germline CDR1 reads SGHAT; CDR2 reads FQNNGV. Here the CDR3 reads CASSSTGMNYGYTF. CDR3 coding DNA: TGTGCCAGCAGCTCGACAGGGATGAACTATGGCTACACCTTC.

The chain links TRBV6-1 to TRBJ2-1; D may be TRBD2 (6 bases). The V end lost 3 bases, the J end lost 2 bases, and 11 bases lay between the germline ends. The CDR3 sequence is 15 residues long. Per germline, CDR1 MNHNS and CDR2 SASEGT. CDR3 DNA sequence: TGTGCCAGCAGTGATGGCAGGAGGGCCTACAATGAGCAGTTCTTC. This gives the protein CASSDGRRAYNEQFF.

The chain recombines TRBV5-1 with TRBJ1-1; D gene ambiguous. The V end lost 6 bases, the J end lost 2 bases, and 11 bases lay between the germline ends. CDR3 length: 13 residues. The germline V gene encodes CDR1 SGHRS and CDR2 YFSETQ. This CDR3 is CASTRTGNTEAFF. CDR3 nucleotides: TGCGCCAGCACCCGGACCGGAAACACTGAAGCTTTCTTT.